Sequencing of this TCR beta chain was carried out in a study of T cell responses to AZD1222 COVID-19 vaccine. Study results and caveats: At baseline, just a handful of AZD1222 recipients tested seropositive.

The method was immunoSEQ multiplex PCR; TCRdb's version includes in-frame clones alone and lacks a portion of them. The top ten clones hold 6.5% to 8.5% of a sample with 97,000 or so clones, 91% of them seen once. Points on this clone: Its antigen remains unknown.

The sample in question was peripheral blood, obtained 28 days after the second AZD1222 dose. The receptor was derived from an adult who received the AZD1222 COVID-19 vaccine.

The CDR3 here is CASKTSGSSYEQYF. CDR3 coding DNA: TGTGCCAGTAAGACTAGCGGGAGCTCCTACGAGCAGTACTTC. The chain employs TRBV6-5 and TRBJ2-7, with 12 bases lining up with TRBD2. Germline values: CDR1 MNHEY, CDR2 SVGAGI. After removal of 9 bases from V and 0 bases from J, the junction contained 3 bases not matched to a gene. The CDR3 runs to 14 residues.